This T cell receptor (beta chain) was obtained from a study of blood T cell repertoires in COVID-19. Background on the study: Collection of acute and convalescent COVID-19 samples took place in the United States, Italy and Spain.

The protocol was immunoSEQ multiplex PCR, while the TCRdb copy is restricted to in-frame clones and leaves out a portion. The table lists about 150,000 clones, 70% to 90% of them singletons, with around 8% in the top ten. The V end was cut by 4 bases, the J end by 2 bases, with 2 bases between. Germline V lookup: CDR1 KGHSH, CDR2 LQKENI. The CDR3 extends over 12 amino acids. It was during active infection that Seattle patients were enrolled and then longitudinally followed. V is TRBV18 and J is TRBJ2-2; D remains ambiguous. The sequenced material came from peripheral blood. The TCR comes from a woman aged 55-69 years with COVID-19, enrolled during active disease. Here the CDR3 DNA reads TGTGCCAGCTCACTAAACACCGGGGAGCTGTTTTTT. Its translation is CASSLNTGELFF.